This TCR beta chain was captured in a study of T cells in Graves' hyperthyroidism and ophthalmopathy (dated 2019 in TCRdb). Study-level background: Peripheral blood samples were taken at the time of initial diagnosis, prior to any treatment. To identify distinguishing TCR V-J signatures, a discovery cohort of about 100 patients was used, comprising under 45 with Graves' ophthalmopathy and some 60 with stable Graves' hyperthyroidism. An independent validation cohort of around 19 hyperthyroidism patients and 17 patients who later progressed to ophthalmopathy tested prospective prediction of ophthalmopathy. The 85 to 100 discovery patients were divided at random into training and test sets in a 7:3 ratio. In addition, the study compared T-cell repertoires in thyroid tissue and in blood from about 6 Graves' hyperthyroidism patients. Following sampling, methimazole starting at 30 mg daily was given to hyperthyroidism patients, and high-dose intravenous methylprednisolone was given to ophthalmopathy patients. TCR Vbeta CDR3 sequencing of 135 peripheral blood samples (approximately 44 ophthalmopathy, over 70 hyperthyroidism and some 17 progressor patients) is reported in the paper. What the research found in general, with its limitations: In validation, progression to ophthalmopathy was predicted by the model with 70.59% sensitivity and roughly 76% specificity, a median of roughly 6 months before onset. Ophthalmopathy was separated from stable hyperthyroidism by a 13 V-J signature model, with 85% to 90% sensitivity and just over 81% specificity obtained in cross-validation and 80%/75% obtained in testing. Most expanded thyroid clonotypes (frequency above 0.001) were also found in blood, which suggests that blood repertoires may mirror thyroid immune responses. No statistical method was used to set the sample size in advance, and investigators knew the group allocation.

Moderately to severely active disease, a Clinical Activity Score of at least 3, a NOSPECS grade of at least 4, and a duration under 3 months were present in ophthalmopathy patients. Any patient with an uncontrolled infection, another autoimmune disease, pregnancy or lactation was excluded. Diagnoses were based on clinical symptoms, serum thyroxine and TRAb, thyroid ultrasound and orbital computed tomography. PBMCs were separated from roughly 10 ml of fresh peripheral blood using Ficoll-Paque density gradient centrifugation. Total RNA was extracted using Trizol reagent, and RNA quality was assessed on an Agilent 2100 Bioanalyzer. Per the germline V gene, MDHEN is the CDR1 and SYDVKM is the CDR2. V is shortened by 4 bases, J by 2 bases, and the region joining them spans 15 bases. There are 15 amino acids in the CDR3, from cysteine to phenylalanine inclusive. Only the CDR3 DNA stays, 45 bases, in frame from base 1.

This clonotype was detected ten times or more. Its specific antigen is unknown. The sample holds no much larger clone one base away, and base qualities are not on file. The TCR beta CDR3 regions were amplified from the RNA transcripts. A first-round RT-PCR of the TCR CDR3 used the HTBI primer set with the Qiagen OneStep RT-PCR kit. A second multiplex PCR round built the libraries, followed by size selection and purification. Paired-end sequencing of the libraries was performed with 100 bp reads on an Illumina HiSeq2000. The paper's data handling went like this. Raw data were processed with SOAPnuke, discarding reads with adapters, uncalled bases, mean Phred below 15, or no exact constant-primer or identifier match. High-quality paired reads were merged using COPE v1.2.5, and each unique nucleotide sequence was defined as a clonotype. Clonotypes were aligned to IMGT TRBV, TRBD and TRBJ reference segments using MiTCR v1.1. The analysis included only V-J combinations with a frequency above 0.0001, which together covered roughly 99% of the repertoires. The TCS score was defined as F50 (clonal expansion) divided by E x V (chaos), with BLOSUM62-based TCRdist calculated between CDR3 peptides within each V-J. Welch's t-statistics and random forest reduced fewer than 550 V-J features to roughly 13, which were used in a naive Bayes classifier (R e1071). TCRdb reworked the public reads: Q25 trimming with fastp, MiXCR clone assembly, productive beta chains retained. Identical CDR3 protein sequences are pooled into one entry, listed with their most common genes and DNA. The V and J calls were determined by TCRdb, not by the authors. The sample data list about 460,000 distinct CDR3 sequences, and about 20% of these were observed just once. The biggest ten clones account for about half of the sample.

This sequence originates from a woman in her seventies with Graves' ophthalmopathy. The V gene is TRBV28 and the J gene is TRBJ2-7; the best D guess is TRBD2, with 7 bases matching. What was sequenced was blood. DNA sequence: TGTGCCAGCAGTTCCCCCGGGGAGGGGGCCTACGAGCAGTACTTC. Translated, this gives CASSSPGEGAYEQYF. Here the CDR3 is joined to the reference TRBV28 and TRBJ2-7 genes, and the full variable domain is: DVKVTQSSRYLVKRTGEKVFLECVQDMDHENMFWYRQDPGLGLRLIYFSYDVKMKEKGDIPEGYSVSREKKERFSLILESASTNQTSMYLCASSSPGEGAYEQYFGPGTRLTVT.